This is a list of T cell receptor beta chains from one sample in a study of CD8 T cells in ankylosing spondylitis. TCRdb processed the 5' RACE reads anew with MiXCR; each CDR3 protein has one entry. This repertoire shows about 840,000 distinct CDR3 sequences, about an eighth found once; its top ten account for 0.51%. Sequencing input: blood, either unsorted or a sorted T cell fraction (not recorded which). Every receptor here comes from a male donor with ankylosing spondylitis. The CDR3 runs from the conserved cysteine through the conserved F or W. Fields, in order: clone size, V gene, D gene, J gene, CDR3 protein, CDR3 DNA. D genes are given only for firm matches. Some rows mark clone size as missing; the rest say once, few, many or name a class of expanded clone.

abundance: NA
v_gene: TRBV27
d_gene: NA
j_gene: TRBJ1-2
CDR3aa: CASMGWDGYTF
CDR3nt: TGTGCCAGCATGGGCTGGGATGGCTACACCTTC

abundance: NA
v_gene: TRBV25-1
d_gene: NA
j_gene: TRBJ2-3
CDR3aa: CASSERQGSFPDTQYF
CDR3nt: TGTGCCAGCAGTGAACGGCAGGGAAGTTTCCCAGATACGCAGTATTTT

abundance: NA
v_gene: TRBV20-1
d_gene: NA
j_gene: TRBJ1-5
CDR3aa: CSAGTSYSNQPQHF
CDR3nt: TGCAGTGCTGGGACATCGTATAGCAATCAGCCCCAGCATTTT

abundance: NA
v_gene: TRBV29-1
d_gene: TRBD1
j_gene: TRBJ1-2
CDR3aa: CSSDRDYGYTF
CDR3nt: TGCAGCTCGGACAGGGACTATGGCTACACCTTC

abundance: many
v_gene: TRBV20-1
d_gene: NA
j_gene: TRBJ2-5
CDR3aa: CSAREWQETQYF
CDR3nt: TGCAGTGCTAGAGAATGGCAAGAGACCCAGTACTTC

abundance: few
v_gene: TRBV4-2
d_gene: NA
j_gene: TRBJ2-2
CDR3aa: CASSQGDSDYTGELFF
CDR3nt: TGTGCCAGCAGCCAAGGGGATAGCGACTACACCGGGGAGCTGTTTTTT

abundance: NA
v_gene: TRBV20-1
d_gene: NA
j_gene: TRBJ1-4
CDR3aa: CSARDRFTRELFF
CDR3nt: TGCAGTGCTAGAGATCGTTTTACCAGGGAACTGTTTTTT

abundance: many
v_gene: TRBV4-3
d_gene: NA
j_gene: TRBJ2-1
CDR3aa: CASSQEPPGGGRSYNEQFF
CDR3nt: TGCGCCAGCAGCCAAGAACCTCCTGGCGGGGGCCGCTCCTACAATGAGCAGTTCTTC

abundance: few
v_gene: TRBV7-6
d_gene: NA
j_gene: TRBJ1-4
CDR3aa: CASSFDTLANEKLFF
CDR3nt: TGTGCCAGCAGCTTTGACACTTTGGCTAATGAAAAACTGTTTTTT

abundance: few
v_gene: TRBV15
d_gene: TRBD1
j_gene: TRBJ2-7
CDR3aa: CATSKGQGVYEQYF
CDR3nt: TGTGCCACCAGCAAGGGACAGGGGGTCTACGAGCAGTACTTC

abundance: NA
v_gene: TRBV21-1
d_gene: NA
j_gene: TRBJ2-1
CDR3aa: CASSKATSYNEQFF
CDR3nt: TGTGCCAGCAGCAAAGCGACATCCTACAATGAGCAGTTCTTC

abundance: NA
v_gene: TRBV5-1
d_gene: NA
j_gene: TRBJ2-3
CDR3aa: CASSIGQATDTQYF
CDR3nt: TGCGCCAGCAGCATCGGACAAGCCACAGATACGCAGTATTTT

abundance: NA
v_gene: TRBV20-1
d_gene: NA
j_gene: TRBJ1-6
CDR3aa: CSATVGWNSPLHF
CDR3nt: TGCAGTGCCACGGTGGGGTGGAATTCACCCCTCCACTTT

abundance: NA
v_gene: TRBV6-1
d_gene: TRBD2
j_gene: TRBJ2-5
CDR3aa: CASSVRREYQETQYF
CDR3nt: TGTGCCAGCAGCGTCAGGCGGGAGTACCAAGAGACCCAGTACTTC

abundance: many
v_gene: TRBV7-2
d_gene: NA
j_gene: TRBJ2-2
CDR3aa: CASSLGSGVSNTGELFF
CDR3nt: TGTGCCAGCAGCTTAGGGTCGGGAGTGTCGAACACCGGGGAGCTGTTTTTT

abundance: NA
v_gene: TRBV10-3
d_gene: NA
j_gene: TRBJ1-1
CDR3aa: CATRGILREAFF
CDR3nt: TGTGCCACCAGGGGCATCCTCCGTGAAGCTTTCTTT

abundance: NA
v_gene: TRBV5-1
d_gene: NA
j_gene: TRBJ2-7
CDR3aa: CASSVGKGLGRFPYEQYF
CDR3nt: TGCGCCAGCAGCGTTGGTAAGGGGCTAGGACGGTTTCCCTACGAGCAGTACTTC

abundance: NA
v_gene: TRBV6-1
d_gene: NA
j_gene: TRBJ1-1
CDR3aa: CASTLWGSGTEAFF
CDR3nt: TGTGCCAGCACCCTCTGGGGTTCGGGCACTGAAGCTTTCTTT

abundance: many
v_gene: TRBV12-3/TRBV12-4
d_gene: NA
j_gene: TRBJ1-4
CDR3aa: CASSLAGVNEKLFF
CDR3nt: TGTGCCAGCAGTTTAGCGGGGGTAAATGAAAAACTGTTTTTT

abundance: few
v_gene: TRBV20-1
d_gene: NA
j_gene: TRBJ2-7
CDR3aa: CSALIGGTLWEQYF
CDR3nt: TGCAGTGCCCTAATAGGGGGGACACTCTGGGAGCAGTACTTC

abundance: few
v_gene: TRBV5-5
d_gene: TRBD2
j_gene: TRBJ2-5
CDR3aa: CASYSSGGWETQYF
CDR3nt: TGTGCCAGTTACTCTAGCGGGGGCTGGGAGACCCAGTACTTC

abundance: NA
v_gene: TRBV7-8
d_gene: NA
j_gene: TRBJ2-7
CDR3aa: CASSLWEKPYEQYF
CDR3nt: TGTGCCAGCAGCTTATGGGAGAAGCCCTACGAGCAGTACTTC

abundance: many
v_gene: TRBV5-1
d_gene: TRBD1
j_gene: TRBJ1-6
CDR3aa: CASSLAGTGRAPLHF
CDR3nt: TGCGCCAGCAGCTTGGCCGGGACAGGGAGAGCACCCCTCCACTTT

abundance: few
v_gene: TRBV7-2
d_gene: TRBD1
j_gene: TRBJ1-2
CDR3aa: CASSPDRERGYTF
CDR3nt: TGTGCCAGCAGCCCCGACAGGGAACGTGGCTACACCTTC

abundance: NA
v_gene: TRBV5-1
d_gene: TRBD2
j_gene: TRBJ2-7
CDR3aa: CASSFGTSEIEQYF
CDR3nt: TGCGCCAGCAGCTTCGGGACTAGCGAGATCGAGCAGTACTTC

abundance: many
v_gene: TRBV29-1
d_gene: NA
j_gene: TRBJ1-5
CDR3aa: CSVIGQANQPQHF
CDR3nt: TGCAGCGTTATCGGGCAGGCCAATCAGCCCCAGCATTTT

abundance: NA
v_gene: TRBV7-9
d_gene: NA
j_gene: TRBJ1-1
CDR3aa: CASSLASKRDFF
CDR3nt: TGTGCCAGCAGCTTAGCGTCAAAGAGGGATTTCTTT

abundance: few
v_gene: TRBV12-3/TRBV12-4
d_gene: NA
j_gene: TRBJ1-1
CDR3aa: CATQLTTGTRAFF
CDR3nt: TGTGCCACCCAACTTACAACTGGGACTCGAGCTTTCTTT

abundance: NA
v_gene: TRBV12-3/TRBV12-4
d_gene: TRBD1
j_gene: TRBJ2-1
CDR3aa: CASSLRLMDRGSPNEQFF
CDR3nt: TGTGCCAGCAGTTTAAGGCTCATGGACAGGGGGTCGCCGAATGAGCAGTTCTTC

abundance: few
v_gene: TRBV2
d_gene: NA
j_gene: TRBJ2-3
CDR3aa: CASSDRKYTQYF
CDR3nt: TGTGCCAGCAGTGACAGGAAATATACGCAGTATTTT

abundance: few
v_gene: TRBV5-1
d_gene: NA
j_gene: TRBJ2-3
CDR3aa: CASSLGPSGDTQYF
CDR3nt: TGCGCCAGCAGCCTGGGTCCATCGGGAGATACGCAGTATTTT

abundance: NA
v_gene: TRBV7-3
d_gene: NA
j_gene: TRBJ2-1
CDR3aa: CASSNRPSSSNEQFF
CDR3nt: TGTGCCAGCAGCAATCGACCTTCTAGCAGTAATGAGCAGTTCTTC

abundance: many
v_gene: TRBV24-1
d_gene: NA
j_gene: TRBJ1-2
CDR3aa: CATSDRSLGYTF
CDR3nt: TGTGCCACCAGTGACCGATCTCTTGGCTACACCTTC

abundance: few
v_gene: TRBV5-1
d_gene: NA
j_gene: TRBJ2-3
CDR3aa: CASSLTGNFADTQYF
CDR3nt: TGCGCCAGCAGCTTGACAGGGAACTTTGCAGATACGCAGTATTTT

abundance: few
v_gene: TRBV25-1
d_gene: NA
j_gene: TRBJ2-2
CDR3aa: CASSLNVIWGTGELFF
CDR3nt: TGTGCCAGCAGTTTGAACGTCATTTGGGGTACCGGGGAGCTGTTTTTT

abundance: many
v_gene: TRBV29-1
d_gene: NA
j_gene: TRBJ2-5
CDR3aa: CSVGWVDLKTQYF
CDR3nt: TGCAGCGTTGGATGGGTTGACCTCAAGACCCAGTACTTC

abundance: NA
v_gene: TRBV5-1
d_gene: NA
j_gene: TRBJ2-2
CDR3aa: CASSPQGISNTGELFF
CDR3nt: TGCGCCAGCAGCCCCCAGGGTATCTCGAACACCGGGGAGCTGTTTTTT

abundance: few
v_gene: TRBV20-1
d_gene: NA
j_gene: TRBJ2-3
CDR3aa: CSARDRVRAADTQYF
CDR3nt: TGCAGTGCTAGAGATCGGGTGCGGGCGGCAGATACGCAGTATTTT

abundance: NA
v_gene: TRBV20-1
d_gene: NA
j_gene: TRBJ2-5
CDR3aa: CSARVAEETQYF
CDR3nt: TGCAGTGCTAGGGTAGCGGAAGAGACCCAGTACTTC

abundance: few
v_gene: TRBV5-1
d_gene: NA
j_gene: TRBJ1-5
CDR3aa: CASSYGDGNQPQHF
CDR3nt: TGCGCCAGCAGCTATGGGGACGGGAATCAGCCCCAGCATTTT

abundance: NA
v_gene: TRBV5-8
d_gene: TRBD1
j_gene: TRBJ2-4
CDR3aa: CASRPGQTILAKNIQYF
CDR3nt: TGTGCCAGCAGACCGGGACAGACTATCCTAGCCAAAAACATTCAGTACTTC

abundance: few
v_gene: TRBV6-2/TRBV6-3
d_gene: NA
j_gene: TRBJ1-6
CDR3aa: CASSSGTFSPLHF
CDR3nt: TGTGCCAGCAGTTCTGGGACATTTTCACCCCTCCACTTT

abundance: few
v_gene: TRBV25-1
d_gene: NA
j_gene: TRBJ2-1
CDR3aa: CASSESGVDEQFF
CDR3nt: TGTGCCAGCAGTGAATCTGGGGTAGATGAGCAGTTCTTC

abundance: few
v_gene: TRBV24-1
d_gene: NA
j_gene: TRBJ2-3
CDR3aa: CATSDSSIRADTQYF
CDR3nt: TGTGCCACCAGTGATTCTAGTATACGGGCAGATACGCAGTATTTT

abundance: NA
v_gene: TRBV7-6
d_gene: TRBD2
j_gene: TRBJ2-3
CDR3aa: CAISRGGTDTQYF
CDR3nt: TGTGCCATCTCTCGGGGGGGCACAGATACGCAGTATTTT

abundance: many
v_gene: TRBV5-1
d_gene: NA
j_gene: TRBJ1-3
CDR3aa: CASSIDKASGNTIYF
CDR3nt: TGCGCCAGCAGCATCGACAAGGCTTCTGGAAACACCATATATTTT

abundance: NA
v_gene: TRBV15
d_gene: NA
j_gene: TRBJ2-1
CDR3aa: CATSRVGPYNEQFF
CDR3nt: TGTGCCACCAGCAGAGTCGGACCCTACAATGAGCAGTTCTTC

abundance: many
v_gene: TRBV6-5
d_gene: NA
j_gene: TRBJ1-6
CDR3aa: CASSYRSGVNSPLHF
CDR3nt: TGTGCCAGCAGTTACAGGAGTGGGGTAAATTCACCCCTCCACTTT

abundance: few
v_gene: TRBV15
d_gene: NA
j_gene: TRBJ1-2
CDR3aa: CATSRDPRYGYTF
CDR3nt: TGTGCCACCAGCAGAGATCCCCGTTATGGCTACACCTTC

abundance: few
v_gene: TRBV4-2
d_gene: NA
j_gene: TRBJ2-1
CDR3aa: CASSQVGGRPYNEQFF
CDR3nt: TGTGCCAGCAGCCAAGTTGGTGGAAGGCCCTACAATGAGCAGTTCTTC

abundance: NA
v_gene: TRBV10-3
d_gene: NA
j_gene: TRBJ1-5
CDR3aa: CAISDGRGGNQPQHF
CDR3nt: TGTGCCATCAGTGACGGCAGAGGAGGCAATCAGCCCCAGCATTTT

abundance: many
v_gene: TRBV7-3
d_gene: NA
j_gene: TRBJ1-1
CDR3aa: CASSITGNTEAFF
CDR3nt: TGTGCCAGCAGCATTACAGGGAACACTGAAGCTTTCTTT

abundance: NA
v_gene: TRBV20-1
d_gene: TRBD1
j_gene: TRBJ2-7
CDR3aa: CSARGTGTGWIEQYF
CDR3nt: TGCAGTGCTAGAGGAACCGGGACAGGTTGGATCGAGCAGTACTTC

abundance: NA
v_gene: TRBV7-6
d_gene: NA
j_gene: TRBJ1-5
CDR3aa: CASSLDGGALQPQHF
CDR3nt: TGTGCCAGCAGCTTAGATGGGGGGGCCCTGCAGCCCCAGCATTTT

abundance: many
v_gene: TRBV7-2
d_gene: TRBD1
j_gene: TRBJ1-2
CDR3aa: CASSLTGRGHGYTF
CDR3nt: TGTGCCAGCAGCTTAACGGGCAGGGGGCATGGCTACACCTTC